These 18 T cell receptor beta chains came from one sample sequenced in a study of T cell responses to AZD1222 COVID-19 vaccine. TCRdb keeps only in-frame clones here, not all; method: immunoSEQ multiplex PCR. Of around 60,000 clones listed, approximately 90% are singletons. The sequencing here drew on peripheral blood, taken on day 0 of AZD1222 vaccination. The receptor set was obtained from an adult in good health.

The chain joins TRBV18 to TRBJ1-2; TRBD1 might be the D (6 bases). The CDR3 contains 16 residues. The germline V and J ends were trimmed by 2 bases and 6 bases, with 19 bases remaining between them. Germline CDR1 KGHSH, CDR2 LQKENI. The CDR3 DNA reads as TGTGCCAGCTCACCAAGGAGGGGGGAAATTAGTGATGGCTACACCTTC. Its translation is CASSPRRGEISDGYTF.

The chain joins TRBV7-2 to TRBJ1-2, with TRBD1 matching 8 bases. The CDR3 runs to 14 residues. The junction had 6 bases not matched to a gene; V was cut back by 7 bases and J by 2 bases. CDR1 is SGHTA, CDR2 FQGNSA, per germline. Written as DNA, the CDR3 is TGTGCCAGCACCCCCCGACAGGGGAACTATGGCTACACCTTC. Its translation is CASTPRQGNYGYTF.

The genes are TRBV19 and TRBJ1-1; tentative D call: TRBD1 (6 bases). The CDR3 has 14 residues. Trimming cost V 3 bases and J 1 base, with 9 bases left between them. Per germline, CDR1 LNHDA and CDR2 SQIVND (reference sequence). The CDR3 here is CASSIQGTNTEAFF. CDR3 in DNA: TGTGCCAGTAGTATCCAGGGGACGAACACTGAAGCTTTCTTT.

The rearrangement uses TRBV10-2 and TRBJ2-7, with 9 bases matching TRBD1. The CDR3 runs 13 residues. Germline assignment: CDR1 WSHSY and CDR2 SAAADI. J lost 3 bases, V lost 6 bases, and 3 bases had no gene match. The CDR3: CASRGQGYYEQYF. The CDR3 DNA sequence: TGCGCCAGCAGAGGACAGGGGTACTACGAGCAGTACTTC.

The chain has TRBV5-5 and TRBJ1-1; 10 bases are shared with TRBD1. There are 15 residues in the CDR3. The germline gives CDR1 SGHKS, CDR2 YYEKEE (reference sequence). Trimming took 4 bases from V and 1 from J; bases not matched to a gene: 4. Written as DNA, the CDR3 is TGTGCCAGCAGCCATTGGACAGGGGGGAACACTGAAGCTTTCTTT. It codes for CASSHWTGGNTEAFF.

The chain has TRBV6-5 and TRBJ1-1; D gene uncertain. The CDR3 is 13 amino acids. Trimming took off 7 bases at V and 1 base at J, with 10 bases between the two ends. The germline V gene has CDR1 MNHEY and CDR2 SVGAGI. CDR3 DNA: TGTGCCAGCATCGAGGGAACGAACACTGAAGCTTTCTTT. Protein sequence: CASIEGTNTEAFF.

The CDR3 DNA reads TGTGCCAGCAGCCTCGGGACTAGCGGGGGGTATGAGCAGTTCTTC. Its translation: CASSLGTSGGYEQFF. V is TRBV5-8 and J is TRBJ2-1; 15 bases line up with TRBD2. J lost 8 bases, V lost 4 bases, and 4 bases had no gene match. This CDR3 is built from 15 residues. CDR1 SGHTS and CDR2 YDEGEE come from the germline V gene.

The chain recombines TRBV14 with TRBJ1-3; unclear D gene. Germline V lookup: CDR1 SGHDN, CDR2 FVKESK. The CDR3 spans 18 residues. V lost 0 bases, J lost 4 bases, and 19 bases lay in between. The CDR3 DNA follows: TGTGCCAGCAGCCAAGATCTACAAGGGAGAGGGCCCGGAAACACCATATATTTT. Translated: CASSQDLQGRGPGNTIYF. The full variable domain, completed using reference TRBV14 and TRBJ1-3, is EAGVTQFPSHSVIEKGQTVTLRCDPISGHDNLYWYRRVMGKEIKFLLHFVKESKQDESGMPNNRFLAERTGGTYSTLKVQPAELEDSGVYFCASSQDLQGRGPGNTIYFGEGSWLTVV.

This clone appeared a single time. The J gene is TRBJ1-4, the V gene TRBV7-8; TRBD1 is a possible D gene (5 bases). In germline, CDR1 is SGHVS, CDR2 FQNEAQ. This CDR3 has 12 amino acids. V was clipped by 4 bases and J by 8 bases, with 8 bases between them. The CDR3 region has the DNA TGTGCCAGCAGCTGGGGGGTGGAAAAACTGTTTTTT. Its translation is CASSWGVEKLFF.

This CDR3 is CASRGGTENEQFF. For the CDR3, the DNA is TGTGCCAGCAGGGGGGGCACGGAAAATGAGCAGTTCTTC. The chain has TRBV11-3 and TRBJ2-1; D tentatively reads TRBD1 or TRBD2 (6 bases each). The CDR3 is made up of 13 amino acids. Between the trimmed V and J ends, which lost 6 bases and 7 bases, there was a span of 13 bases. Germline V gene lookup returns CDR1 SGHNT and CDR2 YENEEA.

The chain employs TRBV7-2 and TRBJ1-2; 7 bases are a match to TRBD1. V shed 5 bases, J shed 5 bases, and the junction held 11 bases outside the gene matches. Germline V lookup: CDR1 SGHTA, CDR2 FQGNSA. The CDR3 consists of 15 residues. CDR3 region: CASSARDSPRYGYTF. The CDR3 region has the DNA TGTGCCAGCAGCGCCCGGGACAGCCCCCGGTATGGCTACACCTTC. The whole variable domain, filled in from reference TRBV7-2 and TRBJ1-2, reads GAGVSQSPSNKVTEKGKDVELRCDPISGHTALYWYRQSLGQGLEFLIYFQGNSAPDKSGLPSDRFSAERTGGSVSTLTIQRTQQEDSAVYLCASSARDSPRYGYTFGSGTRLTVV.

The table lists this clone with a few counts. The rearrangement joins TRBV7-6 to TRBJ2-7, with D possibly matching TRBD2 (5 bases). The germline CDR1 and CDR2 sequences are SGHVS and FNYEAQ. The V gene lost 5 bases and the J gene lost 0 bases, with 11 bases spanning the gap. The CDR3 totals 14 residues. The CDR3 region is CASSADSNSYEQYF. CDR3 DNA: TGTGCCAGCAGCGCGGACTCTAACTCCTACGAGCAGTACTTC.

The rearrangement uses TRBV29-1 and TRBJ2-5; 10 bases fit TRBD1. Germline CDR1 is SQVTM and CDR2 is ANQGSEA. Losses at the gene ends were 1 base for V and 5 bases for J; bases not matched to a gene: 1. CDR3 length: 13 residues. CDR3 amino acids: CSVEGTGGETQYF. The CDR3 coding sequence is TGCAGCGTTGAAGGGACAGGGGGGGAGACCCAGTACTTC.

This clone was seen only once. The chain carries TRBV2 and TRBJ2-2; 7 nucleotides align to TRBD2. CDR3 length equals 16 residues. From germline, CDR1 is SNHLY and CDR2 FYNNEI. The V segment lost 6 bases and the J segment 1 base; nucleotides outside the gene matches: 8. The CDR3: CASRRREGRNTGELFF. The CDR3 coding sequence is TGTGCCAGCAGACGTAGGGAGGGGCGGAACACCGGGGAGCTGTTTTTT.

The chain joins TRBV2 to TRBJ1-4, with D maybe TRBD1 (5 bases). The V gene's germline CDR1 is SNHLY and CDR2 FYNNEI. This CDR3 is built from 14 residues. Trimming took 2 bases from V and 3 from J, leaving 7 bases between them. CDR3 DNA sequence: TGTGCCAGCAGTGAATTGGGGGCTAATGAAAAACTGTTTTTT. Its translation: CASSELGANEKLFF.

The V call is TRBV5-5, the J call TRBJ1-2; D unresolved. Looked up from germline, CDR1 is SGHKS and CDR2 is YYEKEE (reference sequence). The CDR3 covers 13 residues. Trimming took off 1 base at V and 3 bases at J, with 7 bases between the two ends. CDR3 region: CASSLSQDYGYTF. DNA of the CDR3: TGTGCCAGCAGCTTGAGCCAGGACTATGGCTACACCTTC.

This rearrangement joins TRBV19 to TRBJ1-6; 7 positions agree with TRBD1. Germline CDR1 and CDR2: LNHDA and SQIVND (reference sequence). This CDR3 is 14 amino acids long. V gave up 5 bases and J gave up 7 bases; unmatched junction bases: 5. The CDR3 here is CASSYRGRNSPLHF. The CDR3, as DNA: TGTGCCAGTAGTTATAGGGGGCGAAATTCACCCCTCCACTTT.

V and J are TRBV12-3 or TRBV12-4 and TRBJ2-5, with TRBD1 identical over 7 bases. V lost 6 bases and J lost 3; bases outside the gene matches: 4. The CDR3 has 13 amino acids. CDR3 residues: CASSRTGEETQYF. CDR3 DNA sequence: TGTGCCAGCAGCCGTACAGGGGAAGAGACCCAGTACTTC.